The next 29 T cell receptor beta chains were all read from a single sample in a study of blood T cell repertoires in COVID-19. The table came from immunoSEQ multiplex PCR; TCRdb's copy has only in-frame clones and leaves some out. The sample includes 390,000 or so clones, around 92% of them seen just once. The source material was peripheral blood. These TCRs come from a woman aged 25 to 39 with COVID-19, enrolled during active disease.

This clone has only one observation. This chain uses TRBV11-2 with TRBJ1-1, with 7 bases aligning to TRBD1. J was trimmed by 4 bases and V by 8 bases; bases with no gene match: 10. The germline CDR1 and CDR2 sequences are SGHAT and FQNNGV. CDR3 length: 14 amino acids. The CDR3 is CASHFRDSGTEAFF. The CDR3 coding sequence is TGTGCCAGCCACTTTAGGGACAGCGGCACTGAAGCTTTCTTT. Full variable domain (outside the CDR3, taken from reference TRBV11-2 and TRBJ1-1): EAGVAQSPRYKIIEKRQSVAFWCNPISGHATLYWYQQILGQGPKLLIQFQNNGVVDDSQLPKDRFSAERLKGVDSTLKIQPAKLEDSAVYLCASHFRDSGTEAFFGQGTRLTVV.

The CDR3 DNA reads as TGTGCCAGCAGTTACCCGGGACAGGGGACGGAGACCCAGTACTTC. Encoded protein: CASSYPGQGTETQYF. V usage is TRBV6-6 and J usage is TRBJ2-5; 10 bases fit TRBD1. Germline loops: CDR1 MNHNY, CDR2 SVGAGI (reference sequence). The CDR3 consists of 15 residues. V lost 2 bases, J lost 5 bases, and 5 bases stayed unmatched.

This chain links TRBV6-5 with TRBJ2-1, with TRBD1 identical over 8 bases. CDR1 MNHEY and CDR2 SVGAGI come from the germline V gene. The CDR3 length is 15 residues. J gave up 5 bases and V 6 bases, and 9 bases lay outside the gene matches. CDR3 residues: CASREGQDADNEQFF. The CDR3 DNA is TGTGCCAGCAGAGAGGGACAGGACGCGGACAATGAGCAGTTCTTC.

This clone has just one count. The chain has TRBV5-5 and TRBJ2-5; D might be TRBD2 (5 bases). CDR1 is SGHKS, CDR2 YYEKEE, per germline (reference sequence). V was trimmed by 4 bases and J by 2 bases, leaving 12 bases between them. The CDR3 runs 14 residues. Here the CDR3 DNA reads TGTGCCAGCAGCCCGGGATGGGGTCAAGAGACCCAGTACTTC. Protein: CASSPGWGQETQYF.

J is TRBJ2-3 and V is TRBV20-1, with D possibly TRBD1 on 6 matching bases. Germline V CDR1 and CDR2: DFQATT, SNEGSKA (reference sequence). The CDR3 runs to 11 residues. The V and J ends lost 5 bases and 5 bases respectively, with 8 bases between them. CDR3 bases: TGCAGTGCTCCGACAGGAGATACGCAGTATTTT. This gives the protein CSAPTGDTQYF.

A single count supports this clone. The chain is built from TRBV3-1 (or the pseudogene TRBV3-2) and TRBJ2-1; 7 bases match TRBD2. This CDR3 is built from 14 residues. With 4 bases clipped from V and 8 bases from J, the junction kept 8 bases outside the gene matches. CDR1 and CDR2 from the germline V gene are LGHDT and YNNKEL (reference sequence). CDR3 protein: CASSRRTSWDEQFF. Written as DNA, the CDR3 is TGTGCCAGCAGCCGACGGACTAGTTGGGATGAGCAGTTCTTC.

J is TRBJ2-7 and V is TRBV6-5; TRBD2 agrees at 8 bases. Looked up from germline, CDR1 is MNHEY and CDR2 is SVGAGI. This CDR3 contains 16 residues. V shed 2 bases, J shed 1 base, and the junction held 7 bases outside the gene matches. CDR3 nucleotide sequence: TGTGCCAGCAGTTACGTTTTAGCGGGGAGATCCTACGAGCAGTACTTC. As protein: CASSYVLAGRSYEQYF.

J is TRBJ1-1 and V is TRBV4-1; 11 bases are shared with TRBD1. From germline, CDR1 is MGHRA and CDR2 YSYEKL. The CDR3 extends over 16 amino acids. The ends lost 3 bases at V and 6 bases at J; junction bases unmatched: 9. The CDR3: CASSHPWDRGTPEAFF. In nucleotides, the CDR3 is TGCGCCAGCAGCCATCCTTGGGACAGGGGGACCCCTGAAGCTTTCTTT.

This clone was picked up a small number of times. This chain connects TRBV7-2 to TRBJ2-2, with 9 bases lining up with TRBD1. The CDR3 spans 16 residues. The J segment lost 0 bases and the V segment lost 5 bases, leaving 4 bases of the junction unmatched. Germline V gives CDR1 SGHTA, CDR2 FQGNSA. CDR3 DNA: TGTGCCAGCAGCCCAAGACAGGGGGCGAACACCGGGGAGCTGTTTTTT. Protein product: CASSPRQGANTGELFF.

The rearrangement uses TRBV7-2 and TRBJ2-5; the D gene is possibly TRBD1 (6 bases). CDR1 SGHTA and CDR2 FQGNSA come from the germline V gene. The CDR3 is 14 amino acids. Trimming shortened V by 0 bases and J by 5 bases, and 10 bases separated the two germline ends. This chain's CDR3 is CASSLASGVETQYF. DNA for the CDR3: TGTGCCAGCAGCTTAGCGTCAGGGGTCGAGACCCAGTACTTC.

The rearrangement joins TRBV13 to TRBJ1-1; no definite D call. The CDR3 runs to 14 residues. V dropped 0 bases and J dropped 0 bases, with 5 bases sitting between them. Germline V CDR1 and CDR2: PRHDT, FYEKMQ (reference sequence). CDR3 residues: CASSLGEMNTEAFF. The CDR3 DNA is TGTGCCAGCAGCTTAGGGGAGATGAACACTGAAGCTTTCTTT.

This clone was found once. The V gene is TRBV12-5, the J gene TRBJ1-1, with D unclear. V lost 6 bases to trimming and J lost 1 base, with 9 bases between them. Germline V gives CDR1 LGHNT, CDR2 FRNRAP. The CDR3 covers 13 residues. The CDR3 region has the DNA TGTGCTAGTGGGCAGAACAGGAACACTGAAGCTTTCTTT. It codes for CASGQNRNTEAFF.

The V call is TRBV5-1, the J call TRBJ1-1; D is undetermined. The CDR3 runs to 14 residues. Germline values: CDR1 SGHRS, CDR2 YFSETQ. V gave up 1 base and J gave up 1 base, with 8 bases separating them. CDR3 DNA sequence: TGCGCCAGCAGCTTGATTTCCGGGAACACTGAAGCTTTCTTT. It yields the protein CASSLISGNTEAFF.

This sequence joins TRBV7-2 and TRBJ1-4; TRBD1 agrees at 11 bases. Germline V gene data show CDR1 as SGHTA and CDR2 as FQGNSA. The CDR3 spans 17 residues. V lost 3 bases and J lost 7; bases outside the gene matches: 10. The CDR3 region is CASSLRDRGRLGEKLFF. CDR3 in DNA: TGTGCCAGCAGCTTGAGGGACAGGGGGAGGTTAGGTGAAAAACTGTTTTTT.

The rearrangement joins TRBV6-5 to TRBJ1-1; D is undetermined. Trimming cost V 0 bases and J 2 bases, with 10 bases left between them. Germline-derived CDR1 and CDR2 are MNHEY and SVGAGI. The CDR3 length is 15 residues. The DNA of the CDR3 is TGTGCCAGCAGTTACTCGCGCAGACAAAACACTGAAGCTTTCTTT. Protein: CASSYSRRQNTEAFF.

This sequence joins TRBV4-3 and TRBJ2-1; unclear D gene. CDR3 length equals 18 residues. Germline V gene data show CDR1 as LGHNA and CDR2 as YSLEER. V was trimmed by 2 bases and J by 5 bases, leaving 22 bases between them. CDR3 protein: CASSQSLRRGPNNNEQFF. DNA of the CDR3: TGCGCCAGCAGCCAAAGCCTAAGGCGAGGCCCAAACAACAATGAGCAGTTCTTC.

This chain connects TRBV5-1 to TRBJ2-5; 15 positions agree with TRBD2. Germline values: CDR1 SGHRS, CDR2 YFSETQ. Losses at the gene ends were 2 bases for V and 5 bases for J; bases not matched to a gene: 13. The CDR3 is 19 amino acids. CDR3 loop: CASSFGWWTSGGAVETQYF. DNA of the CDR3: TGCGCCAGCAGCTTCGGTTGGTGGACTAGCGGGGGGGCAGTGGAGACCCAGTACTTC.

The chain employs TRBV19 and TRBJ1-2, with no clear D. Germline CDR1 reads LNHDA; CDR2 reads SQIVND (reference sequence). This CDR3 spans 16 amino acids. V dropped 1 base and J dropped 0 bases, with 12 bases sitting between them. The CDR3: CASSIVRGTTNYGYTF. The DNA of the CDR3 is TGTGCCAGTAGTATAGTGCGGGGAACAACTAACTATGGCTACACCTTC.

The chain carries TRBV6-6 and TRBJ1-5, with TRBD1 matching 7 bases. CDR1 is MNHNY, CDR2 SVGAGI, per germline (reference sequence). V shed 0 bases, J shed 3 bases, and the junction held 2 bases outside the gene matches. This CDR3 comprises 15 residues. CDR3 DNA sequence: TGTGCCAGCAGTTACTCCGGACAGGTCAATCAGCCCCAGCATTTT. Translated, it gives CASSYSGQVNQPQHF.

This clone appeared a few times. This rearrangement joins TRBV18 to TRBJ2-1, with 10 bases matching TRBD1. The germline CDR1 and CDR2 sequences are KGHSH and LQKENI. The CDR3 covers 16 residues. The ends lost 0 bases at V and 2 bases at J; junction bases unmatched: 1. The CDR3 nucleotides read TGTGCCAGCTCACCACCGGGGACAGGGGCCTACAATGAGCAGTTCTTC. This gives the protein CASSPPGTGAYNEQFF.

In DNA form, the CDR3 reads TGTGCCAGCACCCTCGGGGGGGCTTTTAGCGGGGAGCTGTTTTTT. Amino acids: CASTLGGAFSGELFF. This chain joins TRBV28 and TRBJ2-2; 8 nucleotides line up with TRBD2. The V gene's germline CDR1 is MDHEN and CDR2 SYDVKM. Germline trimming cut 7 bases from V and 7 bases from J; bases unmatched to any gene: 11. CDR3 length: 15 amino acids. Based on the CDR3 plus reference TRBV28 and TRBJ2-2, the full variable domain is DVKVTQSSRYLVKRTGEKVFLECVQDMDHENMFWYRQDPGLGLRLIYFSYDVKMKEKGDIPEGYSVSREKKERFSLILESASTNQTSMYLCASTLGGAFSGELFFGEGSRLTVL.

The chain uses TRBV11-3 and TRBJ2-1; 13 positions agree with TRBD2. Germline V gene sequence: CDR1 SGHNT, CDR2 YENEEA. With V trimmed by 3 bases and J by 6 bases, 8 bases remained unmatched. This CDR3 is built from 17 residues. The DNA of the CDR3 is TGTGCCAGCAGCTTTTCGACTAGCGGGAGGATAAGCAATGAGCAGTTCTTC. It codes for CASSFSTSGRISNEQFF.

V gene TRBV5-1 combines with J gene TRBJ2-7; TRBD1 might be the D (7 bases). Germline V CDR1 and CDR2: SGHRS, YFSETQ. The CDR3 runs to 16 residues. Trimming stripped 4 bases from V and 6 bases from J, with 23 bases between. The DNA of the CDR3 is TGCGCCAGCAGCGCGGGGCAGACAGGGACGTGGGCCGAGCAGTACTTC. The encoded protein is CASSAGQTGTWAEQYF.

The chain recombines TRBV3-1 (or the pseudogene TRBV3-2) with TRBJ1-1; 7 nucleotides agree with TRBD1. The CDR3 totals 16 residues. CDR1 and CDR2 (germline): LGHDT, YNNKEL (reference sequence). Trimming at V came to 4 bases and at J to 0 bases, leaving 8 bases not matched to a gene. The chain's CDR3 is CASSPTGTEMNTEAFF. CDR3 nucleotide sequence: TGTGCCAGCAGCCCCACCGGGACAGAGATGAACACTGAAGCTTTCTTT.

This clone was counted between two and nine times. This chain joins TRBV19 and TRBJ1-4; D gene uncertain. V was shortened by 4 bases and J by 5 bases, with 14 bases between the two germline ends. From germline, CDR1 is LNHDA and CDR2 SQIVND (reference sequence). The CDR3 contains 15 residues. CDR3 nucleotides: TGTGCCAGTAGTAAGGATGGTCGGCGGAATGAAAAACTGTTTTTT. Translation gives CASSKDGRRNEKLFF.

The V call is TRBV5-5, the J call TRBJ1-4; TRBD1 agrees at 9 bases. Germline CDR1 is SGHKS and CDR2 is YYEKEE (reference sequence). The CDR3 is 17 residues long. The V gene end was trimmed by 0 bases and the J gene end by 7 bases; junction bases not matched to a gene: 10. CDR3 sequence reads: CASSLGGIQGAREKLFF. The CDR3 nucleotides read TGTGCCAGCAGCTTGGGGGGGATACAGGGGGCGCGTGAAAAACTGTTTTTT.

The J gene is TRBJ1-6, the V gene TRBV7-6, with no clear D. This CDR3 comprises 14 residues. CDR1 and CDR2 from the germline V gene are SGHVS and FNYEAQ. With 3 bases removed from V and 6 bases from J, the gap between germline ends came to 9 bases. The CDR3 protein is CASSLGEFNSPLHF. CDR3 nucleotides: TGTGCCAGCAGCTTGGGAGAGTTTAATTCACCCCTCCACTTT.

The chain recombines TRBV7-9 with TRBJ2-3, with D perhaps matching TRBD2 (6 bases). CDR1 SEHNR and CDR2 FQNEAQ come from the germline V gene (reference sequence). V lost 7 bases and J 6 bases, leaving 11 bases between the germline ends. The length of the CDR3 is 12 residues. CDR3 sequence: CASTEGRDTQYF. The CDR3 coding sequence is TGTGCCAGCACGGAGGGTCGTGATACGCAGTATTTT.

A word on this clone: Germline and junction disagree at one end, which may indicate a read error. CDR3 loop: CASSPGGGGWTEVFF. CDR3 in DNA: TGCGCCAGCAGCCCGGGAGGGGGGGGCTGGACTGAAGTTTTCTTT. The genes are TRBV5-1 and TRBJ1-1, with D maybe TRBD1 (6 bases). Germline loops: CDR1 SGHRS, CDR2 YFSETQ. The CDR3 totals 15 residues.